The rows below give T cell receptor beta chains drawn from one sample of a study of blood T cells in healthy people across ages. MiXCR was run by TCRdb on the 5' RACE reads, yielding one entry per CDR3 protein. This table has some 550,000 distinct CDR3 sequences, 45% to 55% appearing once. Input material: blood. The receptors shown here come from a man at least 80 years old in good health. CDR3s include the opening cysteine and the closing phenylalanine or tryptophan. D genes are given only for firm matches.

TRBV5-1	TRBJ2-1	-	CASSARGEPYNEQFF
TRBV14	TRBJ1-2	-	CASSHDPRDPSNYGYTF
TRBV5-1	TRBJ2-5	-	CASSLASHQETQYF
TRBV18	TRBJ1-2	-	CASSPPDYGYTF
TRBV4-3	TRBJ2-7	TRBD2	CASSQASGRSSYEQYF
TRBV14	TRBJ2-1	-	CASSQGVYNEQFF
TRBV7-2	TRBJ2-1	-	CASSLTRGDNRFF
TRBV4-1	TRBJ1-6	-	CASSQERGTQGSPLHF
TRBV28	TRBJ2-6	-	CASSLFSSGANVLTF
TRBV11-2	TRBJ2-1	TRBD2	CASSLGGLYDHNEQFF
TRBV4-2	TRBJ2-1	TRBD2	CASSQRRLREGINEQFF
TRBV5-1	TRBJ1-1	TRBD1	CASSTGTGQEAFF
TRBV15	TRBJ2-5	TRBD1	CATSRPTDRGPLQETQYF
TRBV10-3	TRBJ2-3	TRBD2	CAITGGGRKDTQYF
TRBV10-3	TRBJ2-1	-	CAIRPQGQPPGLNEQFF
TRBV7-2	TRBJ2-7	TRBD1	CASSPDRAQYEQYF
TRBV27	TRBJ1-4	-	CASSLARTGTKMEKLFF
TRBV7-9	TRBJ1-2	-	CASSLRGVRGDYGYTF
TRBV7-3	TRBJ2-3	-	CASSLGGRGTDTQYF
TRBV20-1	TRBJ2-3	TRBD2	CSAPSGVPDTQYF
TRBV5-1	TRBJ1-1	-	CASSLVGGENTEAFF
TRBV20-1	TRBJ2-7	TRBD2	CSARDAGVYEQYF
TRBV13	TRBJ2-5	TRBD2	CASSFGLAGAWETQYF
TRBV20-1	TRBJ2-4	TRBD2	CSAPTNGRALGQYF
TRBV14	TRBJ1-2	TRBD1	CASSRQGAGDYTF
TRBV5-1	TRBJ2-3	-	CASSLEVLGRDTQYF
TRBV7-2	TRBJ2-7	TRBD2	CASSLSPGGPYEQYF
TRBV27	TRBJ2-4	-	CASSPRLGVEGNIQYF
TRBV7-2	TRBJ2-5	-	CASSYTGIQETQYF
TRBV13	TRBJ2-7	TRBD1	CASSGDRVSSYEQYF
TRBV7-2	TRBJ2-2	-	CASSLFSIRTANTGELFF
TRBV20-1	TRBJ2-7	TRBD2	CSARGLAGVDEQYF
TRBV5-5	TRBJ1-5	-	CASSRGGLGQPQHF
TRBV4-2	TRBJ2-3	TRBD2	CASSQIGTSGRVITDTQYF
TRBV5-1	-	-	CASSPGTAGNEQYF
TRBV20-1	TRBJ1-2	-	CSAVTGKLGGYTF
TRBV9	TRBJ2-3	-	CASSGGELDTQYF
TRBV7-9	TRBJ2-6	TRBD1	CASSPVGQGITGANVLTF
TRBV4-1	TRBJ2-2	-	CASSRVAAITGELFF
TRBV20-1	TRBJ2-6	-	CSVRNSGANVLTF
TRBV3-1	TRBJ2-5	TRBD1	CASSQGTGSREQYF
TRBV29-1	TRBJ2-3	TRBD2	CSVATGLAGDTDTQYF
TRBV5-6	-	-	CASSLVGDVRETQYF
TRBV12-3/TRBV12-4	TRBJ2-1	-	CASSLAGNLINEQFF
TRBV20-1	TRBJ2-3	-	CSARPRSANTDTQYF
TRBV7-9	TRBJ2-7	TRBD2	CASTPSGGTYEQYF
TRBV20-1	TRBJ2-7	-	CSVVGELGNYEQYF
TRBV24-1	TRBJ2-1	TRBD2	CATSDRGAGGLVNEQFF
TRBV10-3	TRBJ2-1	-	CAISESGGNLYNEQFF
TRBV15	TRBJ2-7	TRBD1	CATSRDLGQRQEAQYF
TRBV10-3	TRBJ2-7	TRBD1	CAISPNPQGTPYEQYF
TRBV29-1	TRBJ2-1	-	CSVVWSNEQFF
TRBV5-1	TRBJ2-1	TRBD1	CASSSTGDFGEQFF
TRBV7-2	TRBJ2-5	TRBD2	CASSLSSGSQETQYF